The T cell receptor (beta chain) under discussion was sequenced for a study of CD8 T cells in Susac syndrome. RNA was extracted with the RNeasy kit, and a quantity of 0.5 to 1 ug was reverse transcribed using random hexamers. Each CDR3 protein gets one entry after TCRdb re-called the immunoSEQ multiplex PCR reads with MiXCR. The sample records about 100,000 distinct CDR3 sequences, over 85% being singletons. This CDR3 is 17 amino acids long. Unmatched junction bases numbered 8, after V lost 0 bases and J lost 3 bases. Germline V gives CDR1 SGHDN, CDR2 FVKESK. Sample: CD8+ T cells from PBMCs. The TCR comes from a human donor in good health. V gene TRBV14 combines with J gene TRBJ2-1, with 7 bases aligning to TRBD1. In DNA form, the CDR3 reads TGTGCCAGCAGCCAAGAGGCCGGGACAGCATACTACAATGAGCAGTTCTTC. It translates to CASSQEAGTAYYNEQFF.